What follows are 8 T cell receptor beta chains derived from one specimen sequenced in a study of blood T cell repertoires in COVID-19. TCRdb's table, derived via immunoSEQ multiplex PCR, lists solely in-frame clones and lacks some. The table shows approximately 500,000 clones, with around 89% occurring only once. The sample consisted of PBMCs or T cells enriched from blood (not recorded which). These receptors came from a woman between 40 and 55 years old who had recovered from COVID-19.

The chain couples TRBV6-5 to TRBJ1-5; 10 nucleotides align to TRBD1. The J segment lost 5 bases and the V segment lost 3 bases, leaving 7 bases of the junction unmatched. Germline V lookup: CDR1 MNHEY, CDR2 SVGAGI. The CDR3 has 16 residues. The CDR3 DNA sequence: TGTGCCAGCAGTTATCCGGAGGGGACAGGGGATCAGCCCCAGCATTTT. Its protein product is CASSYPEGTGDQPQHF.

The rearrangement uses TRBV7-9 and TRBJ2-7; D is perhaps TRBD2 (5 bases). CDR1 SEHNR and CDR2 FQNEAQ come from the germline V gene (reference sequence). The CDR3 sequence is 12 residues long. The V end was cut by 3 bases, the J end by 6 bases, with 9 bases between. For the CDR3, the DNA is TGTGCCAGCAGCTTTAGCGACCTCGAGCAGTACTTC. This translates into CASSFSDLEQYF.

The V gene is TRBV10-3, the J gene TRBJ1-1; the match to TRBD1 covers 7 bases. The CDR3 extends over 16 amino acids. V shed 6 bases and J 2 bases; nucleotides not matched to a gene: 12. The germline CDR1 and CDR2 sequences are ENHRY and SYGVKD. CDR3 loop: CAIRSQTGTANTEAFF. CDR3 DNA: TGTGCCATCAGGAGCCAGACCGGGACAGCAAACACTGAAGCTTTCTTT.

Turning to this clone: This same CDR3 is encoded by further DNA sequences in the sample. The chain recombines TRBV7-2 with TRBJ2-5; 8 positions match TRBD2. Losses at the gene ends were 3 bases for V and 4 bases for J; bases not matched to a gene: 1. This CDR3 is 13 amino acids long. The germline V gene encodes CDR1 SGHTA and CDR2 FQGNSA. CDR3 sequence reads: CASSLAGGETQYF. The CDR3 nucleotides are TGTGCCAGCAGCTTGGCGGGAGGAGAGACCCAGTACTTC.

V is TRBV25-1 and J is TRBJ2-5, with 8 bases fitting TRBD1. The CDR3 has 14 residues. The V segment lost 6 bases and the J segment 4 bases; nucleotides outside the gene matches: 7. Germline V CDR1 and CDR2: MGHDK, SYGVNS. The CDR3 protein is CASRTRGRGETQYF. The CDR3, as DNA: TGTGCCAGCAGGACCAGGGGGCGCGGAGAGACCCAGTACTTC.

This chain links TRBV4-1 with TRBJ2-7, with D perhaps matching TRBD1 (6 bases). CDR1 is MGHRA, CDR2 YSYEKL, per germline. The CDR3 sequence is 15 residues long. Trimming took off 0 bases at V and 4 bases at J, with 13 bases between the two ends. CDR3 sequence reads: CASSQETLGGYEQYF. The CDR3 coding sequence is TGCGCCAGCAGCCAAGAAACTCTAGGGGGATACGAGCAGTACTTC.

This chain connects TRBV5-4 to TRBJ2-7, with D possibly matching TRBD1 (5 bases). Germline V CDR1 and CDR2: SGHNT, YYREEE (reference sequence). The V gene lost 4 bases and the J gene lost 2 bases, with 13 bases spanning the gap. This CDR3 has 14 amino acids. For the CDR3, the DNA is TGTGCCAGCAGCCTGACAGAAGTGCCCTACGAGCAGTACTTC. Translated, it gives CASSLTEVPYEQYF.

V is TRBV25-1 and J is TRBJ2-1, with a tentative D call TRBD2 (5 bases). The germline CDR1 and CDR2 sequences are MGHDK and SYGVNS. The CDR3 has 14 residues. V dropped 7 bases and J dropped 7 bases, with 17 bases sitting between them. The DNA for the CDR3 is TGTGCCAGCAAACCTGTGGGGTCGGGAAATGAGCAGTTCTTC. Translated: CASKPVGSGNEQFF.